Below, 14 T cell receptor beta chains from the same sample are listed, as sequenced in a study of cytomegalovirus exposure and HLA in healthy donors. Libraries were prepared by immunoSEQ multiplex PCR; TCRdb keeps only in-frame clonotypes and omits some of them. In the table there are over 60,000 clones, approximately 97% of which are singletons. The source material was PBMCs. The receptors shown here come from a young man in good health and CMV-seronegative.

J is TRBJ1-6 and V is TRBV6-5; 9 bases are a match to TRBD1. The CDR3 spans 13 residues. Germline V lookup: CDR1 MNHEY, CDR2 SVGAGI. V trimming: 6 bases; J trimming: 10 bases; junction bases outside the gene matches: 4. CDR3 coding DNA: TGTGCCAGCAGGTGGACAGGGGACTCACCCCTCCACTTT. Translating gives CASRWTGDSPLHF.

The chain combines TRBV6-1 with TRBJ2-7; 7 nucleotides match TRBD1. Germline V gives CDR1 MNHNS, CDR2 SASEGT. V shed 8 bases and J 2 bases; nucleotides not matched to a gene: 3. This CDR3 has 12 residues. The CDR3 nucleotides read TGTGCCAGCGACAGGGAAGCCTACGAGCAGTACTTC. Translating it yields CASDREAYEQYF.

The chain recombines TRBV9 with TRBJ1-1; maybe TRBD1 (5 bases). The V and J ends lost 3 bases and 5 bases respectively, with 11 bases between them. Germline loops: CDR1 SGDLS, CDR2 YYNGEE. The CDR3 covers 13 residues. For the CDR3, the DNA is TGTGCCAGCAGCGCCAGCCAGGGAACTGAAGCTTTCTTT. This encodes CASSASQGTEAFF.

The rearrangement uses TRBV29-1 and TRBJ1-2; D unclear. Germline CDR1 SQVTM, CDR2 ANQGSEA. V was cut by 6 bases and J by 3 bases, with 8 bases left in between. CDR3 length equals 11 residues. DNA of the CDR3: TGCAGCGTCGCTAGAGACTATGGCTACACCTTC. Its protein product is CSVARDYGYTF.

Of note for this clone: One end of the junction is discordant with germline, which a read error may explain. Other DNA sequences in the same sample also yield this CDR3. V is TRBV6-5 and J is TRBJ2-7, with 9 bases that match TRBD2. Germline CDR1 is MNHEY and CDR2 is SVGAGI. The CDR3 spans 16 residues. CDR3 DNA sequence: TGTGCCAGCAGTTCCCGTGGCCTAGCGGGACACTACGAACAGTACTTC. Its translation is CASSSRGLAGHYEQYF.

Worth noting for this clone: A junction boundary mismatches the germline segment, possibly from a read error. The genes are TRBV11-2 and TRBJ1-1, with D hard to call. This CDR3 is 14 amino acids long. Germline loops: CDR1 SGHAT, CDR2 FQNNGV. CDR3 sequence reads: CASSLVTRNSEAFF. The CDR3 bases are TGTGCCAGCAGCTTAGTGACCCGTAACAGTGAAGCTTTCTTT.

The chain links TRBV5-1 to TRBJ2-7, with D perhaps matching TRBD2 (7 bases). CDR3 length: 16 residues. Trimming pared 0 bases from V and 1 base from J, leaving 14 bases between. CDR1 and CDR2 from the germline V gene are SGHRS and YFSETQ. The CDR3 region is CASSLELAGASYEQYF. DNA for the CDR3: TGCGCCAGCAGCTTGGAATTGGCGGGGGCTTCCTACGAGCAGTACTTC.

The genes are TRBV30 and TRBJ1-2; the match to TRBD1 covers 12 bases. This CDR3 has 16 amino acids. Germline V gene data show CDR1 as GTSNPN and CDR2 as SVGIG (reference sequence). V was clipped by 4 bases and J by 8 bases; unmatched bases: 14. The chain's CDR3 is CAWTLRGTGGFRGYTF. The CDR3 DNA sequence: TGTGCCTGGACCTTAAGGGGGACAGGGGGCTTTCGAGGCTACACCTTC.

This chain links TRBV2 with TRBJ1-5; 7 bases agree with TRBD1. CDR3 length: 14 amino acids. Germline values: CDR1 SNHLY, CDR2 FYNNEI. With 5 bases clipped from V and 3 bases from J, the junction kept 4 bases outside the gene matches. Written as DNA, the CDR3 is TGTGCCAGCAGTCCCGGGACAGACAATCAGCCCCAGCATTTT. This gives the protein CASSPGTDNQPQHF.

The rearrangement uses TRBV7-8 and TRBJ1-4; D not certain. Germline CDR1 SGHVS, CDR2 FQNEAQ. The CDR3 is 16 amino acids. Trimming pared 0 bases from V and 0 bases from J, leaving 8 bases between. CDR3 nucleotides: TGTGCCAGCAGCTTAGCGGCCGCTTCAACTAATGAAAAACTGTTTTTT. The encoded protein is CASSLAAASTNEKLFF.

The count of this clone is one. This rearrangement joins TRBV11-2 to TRBJ1-2; D not resolved. The CDR3 has 13 amino acids. Germline-derived CDR1 and CDR2 are SGHAT and FQNNGV. V lost 6 bases to trimming and J lost 1 base, with 9 bases between them. Here the CDR3 reads CASRQNNNYGYTF. Written as DNA, the CDR3 is TGTGCCAGCAGACAAAACAATAACTATGGCTACACCTTC. Full variable domain (rest looked up from reference TRBV11-2 and TRBJ1-2): EAGVAQSPRYKIIEKRQSVAFWCNPISGHATLYWYQQILGQGPKLLIQFQNNGVVDDSQLPKDRFSAERLKGVDSTLKIQPAKLEDSAVYLCASRQNNNYGYTFGSGTRLTVV.

The chain links TRBV2 to TRBJ1-1; TRBD1 might be the D (6 bases). Germline V gene data show CDR1 as SNHLY and CDR2 as FYNNEI. V was pared by 9 bases and J by 1 base, with 18 bases between. The CDR3 has 15 amino acids. CDR3 amino acids: CARVGRGTPNTEAFF. The CDR3 coding sequence is TGTGCCAGGGTTGGGAGAGGGACACCGAACACTGAAGCTTTCTTT.

The V call is TRBV2, the J call TRBJ1-5; D not certain. The CDR3 covers 17 residues. The V end lost 2 bases, the J end lost 1 base, and 15 bases lay between the germline ends. Germline V gives CDR1 SNHLY, CDR2 FYNNEI. CDR3 DNA: TGTGCCAGCAGTGAACATACGGGAGCATTAAGCAATCAGCCCCAGCATTTT. It is translated as CASSEHTGALSNQPQHF. Complete variable domain (other parts from reference TRBV2 and TRBJ1-5): EPEVTQTPSHQVTQMGQEVILRCVPISNHLYFYWYRQILGQKVEFLVSFYNNEISEKSEIFDDQFSVERPDGSNFTLKIRSTKLEDSAMYFCASSEHTGALSNQPQHFGDGTRLSIL.

This chain uses TRBV30 with TRBJ2-7; a possible D gene is TRBD2 (6 bases). CDR1 GTSNPN and CDR2 SVGIG come from the germline V gene (reference sequence). V was cut by 5 bases and J by 3 bases, with 20 bases left in between. The CDR3 extends over 15 amino acids. CDR3 amino acids: CAWEVWRDMRYEQYF. The CDR3 coding sequence is TGTGCCTGGGAGGTTTGGCGGGATATGCGCTACGAGCAGTACTTC.